This TCR beta chain was retrieved from a study of blood T cell repertoires in COVID-19. Background on the study: Specimens from acute and convalescent COVID-19 originated in the United States, Italy and Spain. In each case, the material was cDNA or gDNA derived from T cells, B-cell-depleted T cells, or PBMCs.

This clone was picked up one time. The CDR3 runs 15 residues. V trimming: 6 bases; J trimming: 6 bases; junction bases outside the gene matches: 10. Germline CDR1 reads SNHLY; CDR2 reads FYNNEI. In the original workflow: Reference gene primer amplification gave nucleated cell count estimates. Sequencing used immunoSEQ multiplex PCR; TCRdb keeps in-frame clones, though not all of them. The V and J calls and clone size come from that table; D and trimming were worked out from the DNA. The data show 150,000 or so clones, roughly nine tenths seen once. The TCR was taken from a man aged 45-65 years with acute or convalescent COVID-19. The sequencing sample was made of peripheral blood. The rearrangement uses TRBV2 and TRBJ2-5; the match to TRBD1 covers 10 bases. In nucleotides, the CDR3 is TGTGCCAGCAGAACCGGGACAGGGGTATCTCAGACCCAGTACTTC. This encodes CASRTGTGVSQTQYF.